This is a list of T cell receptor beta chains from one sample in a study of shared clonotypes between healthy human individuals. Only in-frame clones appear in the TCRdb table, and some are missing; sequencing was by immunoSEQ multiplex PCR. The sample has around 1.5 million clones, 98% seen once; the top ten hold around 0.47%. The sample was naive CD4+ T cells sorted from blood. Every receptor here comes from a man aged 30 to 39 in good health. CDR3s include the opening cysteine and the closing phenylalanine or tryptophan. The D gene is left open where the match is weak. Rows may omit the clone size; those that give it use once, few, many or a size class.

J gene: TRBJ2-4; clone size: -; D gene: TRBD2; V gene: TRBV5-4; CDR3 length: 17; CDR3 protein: CASSLGSLAAAKNIQYF; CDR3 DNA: TGTGCCAGCAGCTTAGGGTCTCTAGCGGCAGCCAAAAACATTCAGTACTTC
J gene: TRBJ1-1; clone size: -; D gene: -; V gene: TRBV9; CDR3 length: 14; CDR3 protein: CASSPSGGNTEAFF; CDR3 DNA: TGTGCCAGCAGCCCTAGCGGGGGGAACACTGAAGCTTTCTTT
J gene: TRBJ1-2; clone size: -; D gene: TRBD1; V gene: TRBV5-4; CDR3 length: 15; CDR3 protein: CASSLAGQGAYGYTF; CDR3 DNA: TGTGCCAGCAGCTTGGCCGGACAGGGGGCATATGGCTACACCTTC
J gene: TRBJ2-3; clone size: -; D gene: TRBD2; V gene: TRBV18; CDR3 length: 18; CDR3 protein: CASSRGTTYSASTDTQYF; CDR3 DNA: TGTGCCAGCTCGCGCGGGACTACATATTCAGCTAGCACAGATACGCAGTATTTT
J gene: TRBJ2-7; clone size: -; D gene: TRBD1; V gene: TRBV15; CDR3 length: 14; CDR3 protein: CATSRGDSRYEQYF; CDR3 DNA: TGTGCCACCAGCAGAGGGGACAGCCGCTACGAGCAGTACTTC
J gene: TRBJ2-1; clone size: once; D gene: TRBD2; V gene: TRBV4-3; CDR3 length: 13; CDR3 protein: CASSASGSDEQFF; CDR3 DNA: TGCGCCAGCAGCGCTAGCGGGAGCGATGAGCAGTTCTTC
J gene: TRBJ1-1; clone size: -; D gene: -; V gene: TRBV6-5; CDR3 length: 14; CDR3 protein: CASSYSIVNTEAFF; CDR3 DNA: TGTGCCAGCAGTTACTCCATAGTGAACACTGAAGCTTTCTTT
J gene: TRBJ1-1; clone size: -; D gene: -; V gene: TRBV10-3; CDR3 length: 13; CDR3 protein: CAISRVGYTEAFF; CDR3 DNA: TGTGCCATCAGTCGGGTAGGGTACACTGAAGCTTTCTTT
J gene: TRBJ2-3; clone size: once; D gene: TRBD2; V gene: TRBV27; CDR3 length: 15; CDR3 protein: CASSSPSGSTDTQYF; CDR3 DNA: TGTGCCAGCAGTTCCCCTAGCGGAAGCACAGATACGCAGTATTTT
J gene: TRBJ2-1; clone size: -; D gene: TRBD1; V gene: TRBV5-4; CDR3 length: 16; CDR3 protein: CASSLPRTGTYNEQFF; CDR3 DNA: TGTGCCAGCAGCTTGCCTAGGACAGGGACCTACAATGAGCAGTTCTTC
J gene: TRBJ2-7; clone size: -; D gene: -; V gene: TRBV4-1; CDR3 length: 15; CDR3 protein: CASSQDEVGSYEQYF; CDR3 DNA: TGCGCCAGCAGCCAAGACGAGGTCGGATCCTACGAGCAGTACTTC